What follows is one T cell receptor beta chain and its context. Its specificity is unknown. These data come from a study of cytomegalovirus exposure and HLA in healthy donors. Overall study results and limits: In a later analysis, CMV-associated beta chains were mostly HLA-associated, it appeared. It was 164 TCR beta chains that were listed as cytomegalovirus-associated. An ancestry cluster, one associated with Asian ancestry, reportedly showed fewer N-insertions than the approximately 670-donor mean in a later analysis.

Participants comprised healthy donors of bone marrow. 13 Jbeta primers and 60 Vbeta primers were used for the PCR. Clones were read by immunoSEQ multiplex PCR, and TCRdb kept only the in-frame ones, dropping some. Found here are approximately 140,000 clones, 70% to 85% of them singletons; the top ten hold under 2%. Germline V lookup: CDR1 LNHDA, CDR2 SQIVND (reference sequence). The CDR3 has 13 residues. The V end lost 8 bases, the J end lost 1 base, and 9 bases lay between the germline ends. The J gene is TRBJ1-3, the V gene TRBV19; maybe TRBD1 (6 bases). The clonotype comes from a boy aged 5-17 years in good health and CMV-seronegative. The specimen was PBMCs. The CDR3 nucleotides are TGTGCCAGTGGGGGCGCGTCTGGAAACACCATATATTTT. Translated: CASGGASGNTIYF.